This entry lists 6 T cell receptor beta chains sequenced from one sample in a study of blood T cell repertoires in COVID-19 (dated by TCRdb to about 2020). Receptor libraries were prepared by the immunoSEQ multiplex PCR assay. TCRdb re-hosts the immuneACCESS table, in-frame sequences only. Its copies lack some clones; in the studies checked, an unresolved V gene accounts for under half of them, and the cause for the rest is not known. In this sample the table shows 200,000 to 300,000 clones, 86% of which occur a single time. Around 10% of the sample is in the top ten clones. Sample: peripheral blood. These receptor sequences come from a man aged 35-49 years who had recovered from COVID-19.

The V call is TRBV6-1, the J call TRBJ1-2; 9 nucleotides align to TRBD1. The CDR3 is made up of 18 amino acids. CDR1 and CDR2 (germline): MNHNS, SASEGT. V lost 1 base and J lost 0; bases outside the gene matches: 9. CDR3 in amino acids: CASSEGTGGDVTNYGYTF. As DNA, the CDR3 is TGTGCCAGCAGTGAAGGAACAGGGGGCGACGTTACTAACTATGGCTACACCTTC.

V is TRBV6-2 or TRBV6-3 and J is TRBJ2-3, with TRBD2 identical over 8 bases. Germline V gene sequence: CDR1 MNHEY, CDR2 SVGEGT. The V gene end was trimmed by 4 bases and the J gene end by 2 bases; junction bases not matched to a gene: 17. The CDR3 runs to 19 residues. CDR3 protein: CASSSPPGGGPHITDTQYF. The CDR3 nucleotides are TGTGCCAGCAGTTCCCCCCCCGGCGGGGGGCCACATATCACAGATACGCAGTATTTT.

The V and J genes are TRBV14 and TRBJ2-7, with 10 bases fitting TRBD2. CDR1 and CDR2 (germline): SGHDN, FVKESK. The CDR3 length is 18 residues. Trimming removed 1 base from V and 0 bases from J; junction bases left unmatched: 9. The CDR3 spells CASSQVGASGSSSYEQYF. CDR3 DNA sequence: TGTGCCAGCAGCCAAGTCGGGGCTAGCGGGAGTAGCTCCTACGAGCAGTACTTC.

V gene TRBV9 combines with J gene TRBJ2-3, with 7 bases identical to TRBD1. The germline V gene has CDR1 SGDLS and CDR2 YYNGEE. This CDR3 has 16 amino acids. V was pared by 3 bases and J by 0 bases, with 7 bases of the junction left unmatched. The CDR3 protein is CASSARWTGSTDTQYF. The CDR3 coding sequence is TGTGCCAGCAGCGCCAGGTGGACAGGAAGCACAGATACGCAGTATTTT.

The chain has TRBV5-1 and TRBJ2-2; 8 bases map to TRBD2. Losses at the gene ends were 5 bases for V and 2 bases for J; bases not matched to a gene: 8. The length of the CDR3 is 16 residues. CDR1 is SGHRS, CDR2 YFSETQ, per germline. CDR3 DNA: TGCGCCAGCAGGCGGGGGGCGGCAGCCAACACCGGGGAGCTGTTTTTT. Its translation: CASRRGAAANTGELFF.

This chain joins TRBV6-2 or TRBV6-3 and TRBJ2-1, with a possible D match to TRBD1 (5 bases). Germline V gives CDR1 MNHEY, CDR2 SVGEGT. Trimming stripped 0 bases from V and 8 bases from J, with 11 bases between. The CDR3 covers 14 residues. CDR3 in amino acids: CASSYSTAWDEQFF. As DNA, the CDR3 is TGTGCCAGCAGTTACTCGACAGCCTGGGATGAGCAGTTCTTC.